This T cell receptor beta chain derives from a study of cytomegalovirus exposure and HLA in healthy donors. Overall study results and limits: Cytomegalovirus-associated TCR beta chains were listed, numbering under 200. In a later analysis, about 17,000 TCR beta sequences were associated with HLA alleles at 0.05 false discovery rate. Several of the most significant clusters appeared, in a later analysis, to be linked to common viral pathogens.

The donors gave bone marrow, and they were healthy. This clone was counted once. Its antigen is currently unknown. The primer mix had 60 Vbeta and 13 Jbeta primers. Measured with immunoSEQ multiplex PCR; TCRdb has only the in-frame clones, and not every one. The table shows some 190,000 clones, with 78% occurring only once. Germline CDR1 is SGHVS and CDR2 is FQNEAQ. The CDR3 consists of 15 residues. Trimming cost V 0 bases and J 3 bases, with 11 bases left between them. This TCR was recovered from a woman younger than 45 in good health and CMV-seropositive. The V call is TRBV7-8, the J call TRBJ1-2; the D gene is possibly TRBD1 (6 bases). Sequencing used PBMCs. CDR3 residues: CASSLAGGRDYGYTF. The CDR3 region has the DNA TGTGCCAGCAGCTTAGCTGGGGGCCGGGACTATGGCTACACCTTC.